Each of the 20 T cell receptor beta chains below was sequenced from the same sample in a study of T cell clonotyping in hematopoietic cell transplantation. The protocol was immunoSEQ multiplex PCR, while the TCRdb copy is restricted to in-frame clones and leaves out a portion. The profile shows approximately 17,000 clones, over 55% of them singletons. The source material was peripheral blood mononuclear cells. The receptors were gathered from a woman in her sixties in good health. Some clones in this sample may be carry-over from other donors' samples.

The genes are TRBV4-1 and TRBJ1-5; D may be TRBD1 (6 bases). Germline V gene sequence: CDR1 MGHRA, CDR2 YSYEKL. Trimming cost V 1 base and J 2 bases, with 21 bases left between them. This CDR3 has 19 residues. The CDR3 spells CASSQGAGVGPGGNQPQHF. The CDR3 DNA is TGCGCCAGCAGCCAAGGAGCAGGGGTGGGCCCTGGCGGCAATCAGCCCCAGCATTTT.

As DNA, the CDR3 is TGTGCCAGCAGCTTGACCTGTATGCCACAAAGTCGGGCCAACGTCCTGACTTTC. Amino acids: CASSLTCMPQSRANVLTF. The V call is TRBV7-7, the J call TRBJ2-6; D gene ambiguous. Germline V gives CDR1 SSHAT, CDR2 FNYEAQ (reference sequence). CDR3 length: 18 amino acids. Trimming removed 3 bases at V and 5 bases at J, with 20 bases between.

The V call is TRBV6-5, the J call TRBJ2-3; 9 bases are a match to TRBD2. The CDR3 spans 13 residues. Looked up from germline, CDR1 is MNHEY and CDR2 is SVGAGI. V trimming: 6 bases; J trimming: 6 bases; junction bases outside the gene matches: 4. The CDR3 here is CASRRGGRDTQYF. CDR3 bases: TGTGCCAGCAGGCGGGGGGGCAGGGATACGCAGTATTTT.

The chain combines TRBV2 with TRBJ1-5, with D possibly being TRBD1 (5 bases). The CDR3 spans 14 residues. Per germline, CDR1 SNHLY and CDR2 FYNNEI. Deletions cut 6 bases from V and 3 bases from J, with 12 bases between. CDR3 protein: CASRPDSINQPQHF. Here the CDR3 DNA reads TGTGCCAGCAGGCCCGACAGCATCAATCAGCCCCAGCATTTT.

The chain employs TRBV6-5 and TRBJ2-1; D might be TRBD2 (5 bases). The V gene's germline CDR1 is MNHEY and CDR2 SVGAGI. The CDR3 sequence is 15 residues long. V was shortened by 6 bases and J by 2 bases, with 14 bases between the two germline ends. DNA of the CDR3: TGTGCCAGCAGCCGGGGAGCGTTCCCCTACAATGAGCAGTTCTTC. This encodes CASSRGAFPYNEQFF.

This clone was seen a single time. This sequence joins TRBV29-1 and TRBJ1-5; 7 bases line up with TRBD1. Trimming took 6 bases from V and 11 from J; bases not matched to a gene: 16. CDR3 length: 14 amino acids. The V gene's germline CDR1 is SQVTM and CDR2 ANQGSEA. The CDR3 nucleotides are TGCAGCGTGAGCCGGGACACTGCAGGGGGAGCCCAGCATTTT. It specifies CSVSRDTAGGAQHF.

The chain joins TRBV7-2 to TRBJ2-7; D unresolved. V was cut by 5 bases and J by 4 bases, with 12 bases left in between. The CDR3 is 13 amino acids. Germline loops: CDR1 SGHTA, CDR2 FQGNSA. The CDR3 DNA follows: TGTGCCAGCAGCATAGAGTTCCAGTACGAGCAGTACTTC. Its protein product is CASSIEFQYEQYF. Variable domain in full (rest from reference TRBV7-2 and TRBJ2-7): GAGVSQSPSNKVTEKGKDVELRCDPISGHTALYWYRQSLGQGLEFLIYFQGNSAPDKSGLPSDRFSAERTGGSVSTLTIQRTQQEDSAVYLCASSIEFQYEQYFGPGTRLTVT.

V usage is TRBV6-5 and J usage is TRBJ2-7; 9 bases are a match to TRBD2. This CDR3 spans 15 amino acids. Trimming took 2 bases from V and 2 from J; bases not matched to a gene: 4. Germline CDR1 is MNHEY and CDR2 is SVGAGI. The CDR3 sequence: CASSYILAGPYEQYF. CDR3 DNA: TGTGCCAGCAGTTACATACTAGCGGGCCCCTACGAGCAGTACTTC.

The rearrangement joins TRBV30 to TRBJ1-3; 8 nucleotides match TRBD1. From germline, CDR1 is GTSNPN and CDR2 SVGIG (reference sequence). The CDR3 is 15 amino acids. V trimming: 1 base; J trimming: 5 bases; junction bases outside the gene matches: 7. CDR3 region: CAWSEDREARNTIYF. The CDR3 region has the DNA TGTGCCTGGAGTGAGGACAGGGAAGCTCGAAACACCATATATTTT.

CDR3 loop: CAISEALASSGNTIYF. In DNA, the CDR3 is TGTGCCATCAGTGAGGCGTTGGCGAGCTCTGGAAACACCATATATTTT. The genes are TRBV10-3 and TRBJ1-3, with no clear D. This CDR3 spans 16 amino acids. CDR1 is ENHRY and CDR2 is SYGVKD in the germline V gene. The V end was cut by 2 bases, the J end by 0 bases, with 11 bases between.

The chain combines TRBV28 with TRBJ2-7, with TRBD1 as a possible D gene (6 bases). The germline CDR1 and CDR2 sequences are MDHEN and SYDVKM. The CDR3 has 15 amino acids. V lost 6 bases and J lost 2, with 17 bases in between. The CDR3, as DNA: TGTGCCAGCAGGGCCAGGGGCGCCCCTCCCTACGAGCAGTACTTC. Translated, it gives CASRARGAPPYEQYF.

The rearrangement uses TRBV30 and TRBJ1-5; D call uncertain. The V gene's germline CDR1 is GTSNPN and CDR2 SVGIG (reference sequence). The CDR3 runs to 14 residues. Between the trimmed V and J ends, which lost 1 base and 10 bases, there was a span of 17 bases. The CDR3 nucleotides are TGTGCCTGGAGTGCGAACAGATTTTTCGAACCCCAGCATTTT. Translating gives CAWSANRFFEPQHF.

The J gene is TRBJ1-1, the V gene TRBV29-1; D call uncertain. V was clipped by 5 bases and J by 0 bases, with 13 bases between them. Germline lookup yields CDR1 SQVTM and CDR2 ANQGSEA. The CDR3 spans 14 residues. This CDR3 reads CSVSLGGMNTEAFF. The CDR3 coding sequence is TGCAGCGTTTCCCTGGGAGGCATGAACACTGAAGCTTTCTTT. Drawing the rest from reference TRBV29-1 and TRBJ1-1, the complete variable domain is SAVISQKPSRDICQRGTSLTIQCQVDSQVTMMFWYRQQPGQSLTLIATANQGSEATYESGFVIDKFPISRPNLTFSTLTVSNMSPEDSSIYLCSVSLGGMNTEAFFGQGTRLTVV.

The CDR3 DNA is TGCAGCGTTGGAAGGGGGGACACTGAAGCTTTCTTT. Protein: CSVGRGDTEAFF. V and J are TRBV29-1 and TRBJ1-1, with D tentatively TRBD1 (6 bases). V was trimmed by 4 bases and J by 3 bases, leaving 9 bases between them. CDR3 length equals 12 residues. Germline CDR1 reads SQVTM; CDR2 reads ANQGSEA.

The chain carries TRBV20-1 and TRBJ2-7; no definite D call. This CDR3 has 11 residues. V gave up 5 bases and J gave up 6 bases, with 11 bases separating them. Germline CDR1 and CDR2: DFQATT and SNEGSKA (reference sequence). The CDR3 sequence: CSADLLSEQYF. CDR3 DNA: TGCAGTGCTGACCTTTTATCCGAGCAGTACTTC.

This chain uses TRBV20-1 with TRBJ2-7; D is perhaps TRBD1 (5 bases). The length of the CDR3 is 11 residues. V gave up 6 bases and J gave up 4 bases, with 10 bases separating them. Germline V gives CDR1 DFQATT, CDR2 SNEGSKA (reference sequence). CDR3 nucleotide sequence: TGCAGTGCCGATCCAGGGTACGAGCAGTACTTC. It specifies CSADPGYEQYF.

In DNA form, the CDR3 reads TGTGCCAGCAGCTTCTTGGCAGGGGCTTACGAGCAGTACTTC. Translation: CASSFLAGAYEQYF. J is TRBJ2-7 and V is TRBV7-2; the D gene is possibly TRBD1 (6 bases). The CDR3 has 14 residues. Germline loops: CDR1 SGHTA, CDR2 FQGNSA. Trimming took 3 bases from V and 4 from J, leaving 13 bases between them.

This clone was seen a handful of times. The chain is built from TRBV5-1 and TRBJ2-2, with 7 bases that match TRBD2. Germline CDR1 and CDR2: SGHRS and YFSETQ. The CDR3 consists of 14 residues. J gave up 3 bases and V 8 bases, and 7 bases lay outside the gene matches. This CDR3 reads CASSGRVDTGELFF. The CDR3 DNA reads TGCGCCAGTAGCGGGCGGGTGGACACCGGGGAGCTGTTTTTT.

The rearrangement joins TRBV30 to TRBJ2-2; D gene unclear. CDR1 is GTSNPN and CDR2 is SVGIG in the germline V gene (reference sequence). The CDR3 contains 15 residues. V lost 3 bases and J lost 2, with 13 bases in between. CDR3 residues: CAWRPVLQNTGELFF. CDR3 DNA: TGTGCCTGGAGGCCGGTTCTCCAAAACACCGGGGAGCTGTTTTTT.

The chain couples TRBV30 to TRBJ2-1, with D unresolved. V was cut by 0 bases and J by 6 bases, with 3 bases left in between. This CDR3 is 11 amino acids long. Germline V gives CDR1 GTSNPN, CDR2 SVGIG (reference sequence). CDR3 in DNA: TGTGCCTGGAGTGTAGTCAATGAGCAGTTCTTC. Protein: CAWSVVNEQFF.